These 12 T cell receptor beta chains were all obtained from the same sample, sequenced in a study of OX40 agonist ivuxolimab in advanced cancers. Produced via immunoSEQ multiplex PCR; TCRdb's table is partial and in-frame only. Of about 76,000 clones in the sample, 85% to 90% were seen once. Specimen: CD4+ or CD8+ T cells sorted from blood, collected in a trial of the OX40 agonist ivuxolimab. The receptors shown here come from an adult with an advanced solid tumor such as melanoma, head and neck, liver or kidney cancer.

The chain links TRBV27 to TRBJ2-4; weak D call: TRBD1 (5 bases). V dropped 3 bases and J dropped 6 bases, with 9 bases sitting between them. Germline V gene sequence: CDR1 MNHEY, CDR2 SMNVEV (reference sequence). The CDR3 covers 13 residues. In DNA form, the CDR3 reads TGTGCCAGCAGTTTTGGCAGGGCAAACATTCAGTACTTC. Amino acids: CASSFGRANIQYF.

This clone was recorded once. The chain recombines TRBV15 with TRBJ2-5; D may correspond to TRBD1 or TRBD2 (7 bases each). The CDR3 is made up of 16 amino acids. Trimming took 0 bases from V and 1 from J, leaving 12 bases between them. The germline V gene encodes CDR1 LNHNV and CDR2 YYDKDF (reference sequence). As DNA, the CDR3 is TGTGCCACCAGCAGAGATCAGGGGGGGGTCCAAGAGACCCAGTACTTC. This translates into CATSRDQGGVQETQYF.

This sequence joins TRBV11-2 and TRBJ2-1; TRBD2 aligns across 11 bases. CDR1 and CDR2 (germline): SGHAT, FQNNGV. The J segment lost 9 bases and the V segment lost 4 bases, leaving 11 bases of the junction unmatched. The CDR3 spans 16 residues. The CDR3 DNA is TGTGCCAGCAGCTCCCCAAAACTAGCGGGAGCTTTTGAGCAGTTCTTC. Its translation is CASSSPKLAGAFEQFF.

The gene calls are TRBV6-5 and TRBJ1-2; TRBD1 matches at 10 bases. CDR1 is MNHEY and CDR2 is SVGAGI in the germline V gene. With 6 bases clipped from V and 4 bases from J, the junction kept 5 bases outside the gene matches. The CDR3 covers 14 residues. This chain's CDR3 is CASSRDRGGYGYTF. CDR3 sequence (DNA): TGTGCCAGCAGCCGGGACAGGGGAGGCTATGGCTACACCTTC.

J is TRBJ2-6 and V is TRBV5-1; the D gene is possibly TRBD1 (6 bases). V lost 6 bases and J lost 2, with 12 bases in between. This CDR3 comprises 15 residues. Germline loops: CDR1 SGHRS, CDR2 YFSETQ. CDR3 DNA: TGCGCCAGCACCCAGTACAGGGCTGGGGCCAACGTCCTGACTTTC. Translating gives CASTQYRAGANVLTF.

This sequence joins TRBV18 and TRBJ2-5; 7 positions match TRBD2. Germline V gives CDR1 KGHSH, CDR2 LQKENI. V trimming: 5 bases; J trimming: 2 bases; junction bases outside the gene matches: 5. CDR3 length: 14 residues. The CDR3 loop reads CASSLLSGQETQYF. Here the CDR3 DNA reads TGTGCCAGCTCATTGCTTAGCGGGCAAGAGACCCAGTACTTC.

The chain links TRBV30 to TRBJ2-1; 8 bases agree with TRBD1. The V gene end was trimmed by 1 base and the J gene end by 10 bases; junction bases not matched to a gene: 6. This CDR3 contains 13 residues. Germline CDR1 reads GTSNPN; CDR2 reads SVGIG (reference sequence). CDR3 in amino acids: CAWSGTGYGEQFF. CDR3 DNA: TGTGCCTGGAGTGGGACAGGGTACGGGGAGCAGTTCTTC.

The chain carries TRBV6-6 and TRBJ2-3; tentatively, D is TRBD2 (6 bases). CDR1 MNHNY and CDR2 SVGAGI come from the germline V gene (reference sequence). This CDR3 is 15 amino acids long. V lost 2 bases, J lost 5 bases, and 14 bases lay in between. The CDR3, as DNA: TGTGCCAGCAGTTACAAACGGGAGACCCGAGATACGCAGTATTTT. This translates into CASSYKRETRDTQYF.

The chain combines TRBV9 with TRBJ1-1; D perhaps matches TRBD1 (5 bases). Germline V CDR1 and CDR2: SGDLS, YYNGEE. The CDR3 contains 15 residues. V was clipped by 5 bases and J by 0 bases, with 14 bases between them. CDR3 sequence reads: CASRPLRGVNTEAFF. The CDR3 DNA reads TGTGCCAGCAGGCCCCTCCGGGGGGTGAACACTGAAGCTTTCTTT.

The rearrangement uses TRBV19 and TRBJ2-1, with 7 bases identical to TRBD2. The CDR3 totals 16 residues. Germline-derived CDR1 and CDR2 are LNHDA and SQIVND (reference sequence). The junction had 12 bases not matched to a gene; V was cut back by 6 bases and J by 4 bases. The DNA for the CDR3 is TGTGCCAGTAGCATCGATTTTGGCGGGAGATACAATGAGCAGTTCTTC. This sequence encodes CASSIDFGGRYNEQFF.

V gene TRBV5-6 combines with J gene TRBJ1-1; D may be TRBD1 (6 bases). Germline V gives CDR1 SGHDT, CDR2 YYEEEE. The CDR3 runs 14 residues. V lost 4 bases and J lost 5, with 15 bases in between. CDR3: CASSSTGAWTEAFF. The CDR3 region has the DNA TGTGCCAGCAGCAGTACGGGGGCGTGGACTGAAGCTTTCTTT.

The DNA for the CDR3 is TGTGCCAGCAGTGAACCCAGCGGGAGCTCCTACGAGCAGTACTTC. Protein sequence: CASSEPSGSSYEQYF. V and J are TRBV6-1 and TRBJ2-5; 8 bases match TRBD2. The J call may be faulty, since TRBJ2-7 better matches the DNA end. Germline assignment: CDR1 MNHNS and CDR2 SASEGT. The CDR3 totals 15 residues.